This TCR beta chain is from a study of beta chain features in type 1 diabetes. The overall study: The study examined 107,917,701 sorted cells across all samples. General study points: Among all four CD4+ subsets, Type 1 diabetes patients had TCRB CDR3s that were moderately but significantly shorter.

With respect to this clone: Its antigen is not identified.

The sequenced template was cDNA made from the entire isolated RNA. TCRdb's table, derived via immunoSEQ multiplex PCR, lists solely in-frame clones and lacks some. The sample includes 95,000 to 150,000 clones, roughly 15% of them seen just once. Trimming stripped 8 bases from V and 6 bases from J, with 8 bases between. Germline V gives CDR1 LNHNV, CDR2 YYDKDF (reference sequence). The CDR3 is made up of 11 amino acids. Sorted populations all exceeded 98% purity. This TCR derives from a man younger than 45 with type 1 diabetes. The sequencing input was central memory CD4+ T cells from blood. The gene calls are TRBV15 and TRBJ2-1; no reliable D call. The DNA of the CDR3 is TGTGCCACCCGGTATGGCAATGAGCAGTTCTTC. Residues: CATRYGNEQFF. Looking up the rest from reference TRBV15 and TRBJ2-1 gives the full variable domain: DAMVIQNPRYQVTQFGKPVTLSCSQTLNHNVMYWYQQKSSQAPKLLFHYYDKDFNNEADTPDNFQSRRPNTSFCFLDIRSPGLGDTAMYLCATRYGNEQFFGPGTRLTVL.